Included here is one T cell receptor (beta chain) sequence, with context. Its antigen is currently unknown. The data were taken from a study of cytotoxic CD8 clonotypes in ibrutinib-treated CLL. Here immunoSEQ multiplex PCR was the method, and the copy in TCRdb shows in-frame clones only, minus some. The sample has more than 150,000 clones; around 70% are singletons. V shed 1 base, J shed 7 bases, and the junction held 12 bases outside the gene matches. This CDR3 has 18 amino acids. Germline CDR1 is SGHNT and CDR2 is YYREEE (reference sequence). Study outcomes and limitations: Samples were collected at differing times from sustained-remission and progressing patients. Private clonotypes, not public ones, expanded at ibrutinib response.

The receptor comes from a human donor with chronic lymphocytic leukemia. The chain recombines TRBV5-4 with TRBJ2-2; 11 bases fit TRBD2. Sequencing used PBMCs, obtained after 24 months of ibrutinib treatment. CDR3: CASSLFMGLADADGELFF. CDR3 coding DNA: TGTGCCAGCAGCTTGTTCATGGGACTAGCGGACGCGGACGGGGAGCTGTTTTTT. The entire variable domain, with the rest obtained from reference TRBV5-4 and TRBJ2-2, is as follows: ETGVTQSPTHLIKTRGQQVTLRCSSQSGHNTVSWYQQALGQGPQFIFQYYREEENGRGNFPPRFSGLQFPNYSSELNVNALELDDSALYLCASSLFMGLADADGELFFGEGSRLTVL.